These T cell receptor beta chains were read from a single sample in a study of OX40 agonist ivuxolimab in advanced cancers. Repertoires were generated with immunoSEQ multiplex PCR, while TCRdb's copy carries only in-frame clones and drops some. The sample has approximately 91,000 clones, 87% seen once. The sequenced sample was CD4+ or CD8+ T cells sorted from blood, obtained in a trial of the OX40 agonist ivuxolimab. All receptors come from an adult with an advanced solid tumor such as melanoma, head and neck, liver or kidney cancer. Both conserved end residues are part of each CDR3. A D gene is named only where the DNA matches it firmly. A clone size is listed for some rows: how often the clone was seen (once, few, many), or a class if it is expanded.

d_gene	v_gene	j_gene	abundance	CDR3aa	CDR3nt
TRBD1	TRBV2	TRBJ2-2	NA	CASEIETGDTGELFF	TGTGCCAGCGAAATTGAGACAGGGGACACCGGGGAGCTGTTTTTT
NA	TRBV10-3	TRBJ2-2	NA	CAISDGGLNTGELFF	TGTGCCATCAGTGACGGGGGACTTAACACCGGGGAGCTGTTTTTT
TRBD2	TRBV19	TRBJ2-2	NA	CASSGVAGTGELFF	TGTGCCAGTAGTGGGGTAGCGGGAACCGGGGAGCTGTTTTTT
NA	TRBV5-4	TRBJ1-2	few	CASTLTGTNYGYTF	TGTGCCAGCACCCTGACAGGCACTAACTATGGCTACACCTTC
TRBD1	TRBV7-2	TRBJ1-5	NA	CASSRDSGNQPQHF	TGTGCCAGCAGCCGGGACAGCGGCAATCAGCCCCAGCATTTT
TRBD1	TRBV10-2	TRBJ1-1	NA	CASRDRGFNPEAFF	TGCGCCAGCAGGGACAGGGGGTTTAATCCTGAAGCTTTCTTT
NA	TRBV30	TRBJ1-6	NA	CACGGMDSPLHF	TGTGCCTGTGGGGGAATGGATTCACCCCTCCACTTT
NA	TRBV7-2	TRBJ1-1	NA	CASSFATNTEAFF	TGTGCCAGCAGTTTTGCTACGAACACTGAAGCTTTCTTT
NA	TRBV11-2	TRBJ1-6	NA	CASSLWQVNSPLHF	TGTGCCAGCAGCTTATGGCAGGTTAATTCACCCCTCCACTTT
NA	TRBV19	TRBJ2-6	NA	CASSWGPGGSGANVLTF	TGTGCCAGTAGTTGGGGGCCAGGGGGGTCTGGGGCCAACGTCCTGACTTTC
NA	TRBV28	TRBJ1-2	NA	CASRGVTIGGYTF	TGTGCCAGCAGGGGGGTAACTATAGGGGGCTACACCTTC
NA	TRBV9	TRBJ2-5	NA	CASSILGQETQYF	TGTGCCAGCAGCATACTCGGCCAAGAGACCCAGTACTTC
TRBD1	TRBV6-5	TRBJ2-7	NA	CASSTADRVAYEQYF	TGTGCCAGCAGCACGGCGGACAGGGTAGCCTACGAGCAGTACTTC
NA	TRBV7-2	TRBJ2-7	NA	CASSLLYEQYF	TGTGCCAGCAGCTTACTCTACGAGCAGTACTTC
NA	TRBV12-5	TRBJ2-7	NA	CASGLLRAGPPAYEQYF	TGTGCTAGTGGTCTTTTGCGAGCAGGTCCGCCTGCCTACGAGCAGTACTTC
NA	TRBV5-1	TRBJ2-1	NA	CASSLVLGNEQFF	TGCGCCAGCAGCTTGGTTTTGGGCAATGAGCAGTTCTTC
NA	TRBV18	TRBJ2-2	NA	CASSPPGVPSNTGELFF	TGTGCCAGCTCACCACCGGGGGTCCCCTCGAACACCGGGGAGCTGTTTTTT
NA	TRBV15	TRBJ1-5	NA	CATSRDLGVQPQHF	TGTGCCACCAGCAGAGATTTAGGGGTCCAGCCCCAGCATTTT
NA	TRBV29-1	TRBJ2-1	once	CSVERSYNEQFF	TGCAGCGTTGAAAGATCCTACAATGAGCAGTTCTTC
TRBD1	TRBV25-1	TRBJ2-1	NA	CASSDVGQVGNEQFF	TGTGCCAGCAGTGATGTTGGACAGGTGGGCAATGAGCAGTTCTTC
NA	TRBV27	TRBJ2-2	NA	CASRHLSRDGNTGELFF	TGTGCCAGCAGGCATCTCTCTCGGGACGGGAACACCGGGGAGCTGTTTTTT
TRBD1	TRBV5-6	TRBJ1-3	NA	CASSSTGAEGNTIYF	TGTGCCAGCAGTTCCACAGGGGCGGAAGGAAACACCATATATTTT
NA	TRBV7-2	TRBJ1-4	NA	CASSVGRISTNEKLFF	TGTGCCAGCAGTGTAGGACGAATATCAACTAATGAAAAACTGTTTTTT
NA	TRBV11-3	TRBJ2-1	NA	CASSLGTRPYNEQFF	TGTGCCAGCAGCTTGGGGACCAGGCCCTACAATGAGCAGTTCTTC
NA	TRBV9	TRBJ2-2	NA	CASSVDVGELFF	TGTGCCAGCAGCGTAGATGTCGGGGAGCTGTTTTTT
TRBD2	TRBV6-1	TRBJ2-1	NA	CASSEVLADFRGFF	TGTGCCAGCAGTGAAGTACTAGCGGACTTCAGGGGGTTCTTC
TRBD1	TRBV5-1	TRBJ1-2	NA	CASSSGRTGGVPNYGYTF	TGCGCCAGCAGCTCGGGCAGGACAGGGGGCGTCCCTAACTATGGCTACACCTTC
TRBD1	TRBV12-5	TRBJ1-5	NA	CASGLVADRASVQPQHF	TGTGCTAGTGGTTTGGTCGCGGACAGGGCGTCCGTACAGCCCCAGCATTTT
TRBD2	TRBV6-6	TRBJ2-7	once	CASSPLAGGSEQYF	TGTGCCAGCAGTCCACTAGCGGGAGGGAGTGAGCAGTACTTC
NA	TRBV6-5	TRBJ2-6	NA	CASSYPRAGANVLTF	TGTGCCAGCAGTTACCCCCGGGCTGGGGCCAACGTCCTGACTTTC
TRBD2	TRBV7-7	TRBJ2-5	NA	CASSRLAGGRETQYF	TGTGCTAGCAGCAGACTAGCGGGAGGGCGGGAGACCCAGTACTTC
NA	TRBV6-6	TRBJ1-1	NA	CASSSSIHFF	TGTGCCAGCAGCTCCTCTATTCATTTCTTT
TRBD2	TRBV6-4	TRBJ2-2	NA	CASSLLAGVNTGELFF	TGTGCCAGCAGTTTACTAGCGGGGGTAAACACCGGGGAGCTGTTTTTT
NA	TRBV5-1	TRBJ2-3	NA	CASSPLHTDTQYF	TGCGCCAGCAGCCCTCTGCACACAGATACGCAGTATTTT
TRBD2	TRBV19	TRBJ2-1	NA	CASSGPSGRAGNEQFF	TGTGCCAGTAGTGGCCCTAGCGGGAGGGCGGGGAATGAGCAGTTCTTC
TRBD1	TRBV6-1	TRBJ1-1	NA	CASSEGQGSTEAFF	TGTGCCAGCAGCGAGGGACAGGGCTCTACTGAAGCTTTCTTT
TRBD2	TRBV5-1	TRBJ2-5	NA	CASSLGLAARSWETQYF	TGCGCCAGCAGCTTAGGGCTAGCGGCCCGGAGCTGGGAGACCCAGTACTTC
NA	TRBV6-1	TRBJ1-5	NA	CASSDPWGSNQPQHF	TGTGCCAGCAGTGACCCGTGGGGTAGCAATCAGCCCCAGCATTTT
NA	TRBV19	TRBJ2-4	NA	CASSLGGIYQYF	TGTGCCAGTAGTCTTGGCGGCATTTACCAGTACTTC
NA	TRBV6-1	TRBJ2-3	NA	CASSEVGMSTDTQYF	TGTGCCAGCAGTGAAGTCGGGATGAGCACAGATACGCAGTATTTT
TRBD2	TRBV5-4	TRBJ2-7	NA	CASSLGAGGPYEQYF	TGTGCCAGCAGCTTGGGGGCGGGAGGGCCGTACGAGCAGTACTTC
TRBD1	TRBV4-3	TRBJ1-2	NA	CASSQDLGQGAHGYTF	TGCGCCAGCAGCCAAGACCTTGGACAGGGGGCTCATGGCTACACCTTC
NA	TRBV7-2	TRBJ2-5	NA	CASSLGGRETQYF	TGTGCCAGCAGCTTAGGTGGGAGGGAGACCCAGTACTTC
TRBD1	TRBV7-2	TRBJ2-3	NA	CASSLVGRQGSRTDTQYF	TGTGCCAGCAGCTTAGTAGGGCGACAGGGGTCACGCACAGATACGCAGTATTTT
NA	TRBV16	TRBJ1-2	NA	CASSLRVQGSANYGYTF	TGTGCCAGCAGCCTTCGGGTGCAGGGCTCAGCTAACTATGGCTACACCTTC
NA	TRBV2	TRBJ1-2	few	CASSRGRDYGYTF	TGTGCCAGCAGCAGGGGCAGGGACTATGGCTACACCTTC
TRBD1	TRBV2	TRBJ2-2	NA	CASSPTGAVTGELFF	TGTGCCAGCAGTCCCACAGGGGCCGTCACCGGGGAGCTGTTTTTT
TRBD2	TRBV11-2	TRBJ2-7	NA	CASRAIAGGVEQYF	TGTGCCAGCAGGGCAATAGCGGGGGGGGTCGAGCAGTACTTC
TRBD1	TRBV27	TRBJ1-1	NA	CASSSQSWGTGAMNTEAFF	TGTGCCAGCAGTTCGCAGTCTTGGGGGACAGGGGCTATGAACACTGAAGCTTTCTTT
NA	TRBV28	TRBJ1-5	NA	CASSTGTAAQHF	TGTGCCAGCAGTACCGGGACGGCGGCCCAGCATTTT
NA	TRBV7-9	TRBJ2-1	NA	CASSHLNSDNEQFF	TGTGCCAGCAGCCACCTCAACTCAGACAATGAGCAGTTCTTC
NA	TRBV11-3	TRBJ2-5	NA	CASSLTSGSETQYF	TGTGCCAGCAGCTTAACTTCCGGGAGTGAGACCCAGTACTTC
TRBD1	TRBV9	TRBJ2-7	NA	CASSEAGTGVYEQYF	TGTGCCAGCAGCGAGGCCGGGACAGGGGTATACGAGCAGTACTTC
NA	TRBV6-6	TRBJ2-2	NA	CASSVEGTNTGELFF	TGTGCCAGTTCAGTGGAGGGAACGAACACCGGGGAGCTGTTTTTT